One and the same sample provided the 23 T cell receptor beta chains below, sequenced in a study of shared clonotypes between healthy human individuals. The method was immunoSEQ multiplex PCR; TCRdb's version includes in-frame clones alone and lacks a portion of them. The profile shows about 2.5 million clones, approximately 90% of them singletons. The sequenced sample was naive CD4+ T cells from PBMCs. Subset here: CD45RA+ positively selected. The origin of the receptors is a young man in good health. Some clones in this sample may be carry-over from other donors' samples.

The V and J genes are TRBV25-1 and TRBJ1-2, with a weak D call TRBD1 (5 bases). Per the germline V gene, CDR1 is MGHDK and CDR2 is SYGVNS. The V gene lost 4 bases and the J gene lost 7 bases, with 13 bases spanning the gap. CDR3 length equals 13 residues. Here the CDR3 reads CASSGRVRGGYTF. CDR3 nucleotide sequence: TGTGCCAGCAGTGGCAGGGTTCGCGGTGGCTACACCTTC.

This chain connects TRBV18 to TRBJ2-2, with TRBD1 matching over 10 bases. The CDR3 is 18 residues long. V was pared by 1 base and J by 0 bases, with 5 bases of the junction left unmatched. Germline CDR1 is KGHSH and CDR2 is LQKENI. For the CDR3, the DNA is TGTGCCAGCTCACCACGAGAGACAGGGGGCACGAACACCGGGGAGCTGTTTTTT. It specifies CASSPRETGGTNTGELFF.

This chain joins TRBV4-1 and TRBJ1-2; D may be TRBD1 (6 bases). Trimming took off 0 bases at V and 5 bases at J, with 13 bases between the two ends. Germline V gene sequence: CDR1 MGHRA, CDR2 YSYEKL. This CDR3 is 15 amino acids long. In DNA form, the CDR3 reads TGCGCCAGCAGCCAAGACGGGGGCGGAATATATGGCTACACCTTC. Its translation: CASSQDGGGIYGYTF.

The chain recombines TRBV11-3 with TRBJ2-3; D is unclear. The CDR3 length is 12 residues. CDR1 is SGHNT and CDR2 is YENEEA in the germline V gene. The germline V and J ends were trimmed by 5 bases and 2 bases, with 5 bases remaining between them. CDR3 bases: TGTGCCAGCAGCGCCGACACAGATACGCAGTATTTT. As protein: CASSADTDTQYF.

This clone was observed a few times. V and J are TRBV28 and TRBJ1-5; D is possibly TRBD1 (6 bases). Germline V gene lookup returns CDR1 MDHEN and CDR2 SYDVKM. Trimming removed 6 bases from V and 7 bases from J, with 19 bases in between. CDR3 size: 15 residues. The CDR3 protein is CASRPWRTAPQPQHF. The DNA of the CDR3 is TGTGCCAGCAGACCCTGGAGGACAGCCCCGCAGCCCCAGCATTTT.

The CDR3 reads CASSFRGGSEAFF. The DNA of the CDR3 is TGTGCCAGCAGCTTCCGGGGTGGATCTGAAGCTTTCTTT. This chain uses TRBV11-3 with TRBJ1-1; D gene uncertain. Per germline, CDR1 SGHNT and CDR2 YENEEA. Trimming cost V 3 bases and J 6 bases, with 11 bases left between them. The CDR3 is 13 residues long. Variable domain in full (rest from reference TRBV11-3 and TRBJ1-1): EAGVVQSPRYKIIEKKQPVAFWCNPISGHNTLYWYLQNLGQGPELLIRYENEEAVDDSQLPKDRFSAERLKGVDSTLKIQPAELGDSAVYLCASSFRGGSEAFFGQGTRLTVV.

Details on this clone: Possible read error: a much larger clone is one base away. This chain links TRBV11-2 with TRBJ1-2, with D hard to call. Deletions cut 2 bases from V and 2 bases from J, with 0 bases between. CDR1 is SGHAT, CDR2 FQNNGV, per germline. CDR3 length: 11 amino acids. The CDR3 sequence is CASSLNYGYTF. DNA of the CDR3: TGTGCCAGCAGCTTAAACTATGGCTACACCTTC.

This chain joins TRBV14 and TRBJ2-1, with 8 bases identical to TRBD2. CDR3 length: 16 amino acids. The V gene's germline CDR1 is SGHDN and CDR2 FVKESK. Unmatched junction bases numbered 10, after V lost 3 bases and J lost 6 bases. The DNA of the CDR3 is TGTGCCAGCAGCCACTTACTGGGAGCGGGAGTCAATGAGCAGTTCTTC. The encoded protein is CASSHLLGAGVNEQFF. The whole variable domain, remainder taken from reference TRBV14 and TRBJ2-1, is EAGVTQFPSHSVIEKGQTVTLRCDPISGHDNLYWYRRVMGKEIKFLLHFVKESKQDESGMPNNRFLAERTGGTYSTLKVQPAELEDSGVYFCASSHLLGAGVNEQFFGPGTRLTVL.

As regards this clone: Additional DNA sequences in this sample encode the identical CDR3. The CDR3 region is CASSLPSSYEQYF. In nucleotides, the CDR3 is TGTGCCAGCAGCTTGCCGAGCTCCTACGAGCAGTACTTC. The V call is TRBV5-4, the J call TRBJ2-7; D unresolved. Germline V gene lookup returns CDR1 SGHNT and CDR2 YYREEE (reference sequence). The CDR3 runs 13 residues. Trimming stripped 1 base from V and 0 bases from J, with 5 bases between.

This rearrangement joins TRBV5-4 to TRBJ1-2; 7 bases align to TRBD1. CDR1 is SGHNT, CDR2 YYREEE, per germline (reference sequence). This CDR3 has 16 residues. The V gene end was trimmed by 9 bases and the J gene end by 4 bases; junction bases not matched to a gene: 18. For the CDR3, the DNA is TGTGCCACCCAAGTGGGGGCGGGACAGTACCTCTATGGCTACACCTTC. Protein product: CATQVGAGQYLYGYTF.

The chain recombines TRBV6-1 with TRBJ1-5; no definite D call. Germline V CDR1 and CDR2: MNHNS, SASEGT. This CDR3 has 12 amino acids. The V end was cut by 5 bases, the J end by 5 bases, with 7 bases between. This CDR3 reads CASSFTDQPQHF. CDR3 DNA: TGTGCCAGCAGTTTTACAGATCAGCCCCAGCATTTT.

V gene TRBV7-9 combines with J gene TRBJ2-3; 8 bases agree with TRBD2. Germline V gives CDR1 SEHNR, CDR2 FQNEAQ (reference sequence). The CDR3 length is 15 residues. J gave up 8 bases and V 2 bases, and 9 bases lay outside the gene matches. The CDR3 bases are TGTGCCAGCAGCTTATCGCCCAGCGGGAGAGGTACGCAGTATTTT. Residues: CASSLSPSGRGTQYF.

The chain's CDR3 is CASKQLGFYEQYF. The CDR3, as DNA: TGTGCCAGCAAACAGCTGGGGTTCTACGAGCAGTACTTC. V is TRBV2 and J is TRBJ2-7; D unclear. V was clipped by 7 bases and J by 3 bases, with 13 bases between them. Per the germline V gene, CDR1 is SNHLY and CDR2 is FYNNEI. The CDR3 is 13 residues long. The whole variable domain, filled in from reference TRBV2 and TRBJ2-7, reads EPEVTQTPSHQVTQMGQEVILRCVPISNHLYFYWYRQILGQKVEFLVSFYNNEISEKSEIFDDQFSVERPDGSNFTLKIRSTKLEDSAMYFCASKQLGFYEQYFGPGTRLTVT.

This rearrangement joins TRBV28 to TRBJ1-1; 8 bases match TRBD1. This CDR3 is built from 15 residues. V was clipped by 5 bases and J by 3 bases; unmatched bases: 8. CDR1 is MDHEN, CDR2 SYDVKM, per germline. CDR3 loop: CASSIPGTGDTEAFF. CDR3 nucleotides: TGTGCCAGCAGTATTCCCGGGACAGGTGACACTGAAGCTTTCTTT.

This clone was found once. This sample includes further DNA sequences coding for the same CDR3. This chain connects TRBV5-1 to TRBJ1-1; D is ambiguous. V lost 4 bases and J lost 1, with 11 bases in between. Per the germline V gene, CDR1 is SGHRS and CDR2 is YFSETQ. This CDR3 is 14 amino acids long. CDR3 bases: TGCGCCAGCAGCCGGACCACCGGGAACACTGAAGCTTTCTTT. This codes for CASSRTTGNTEAFF.

The chain employs TRBV5-4 and TRBJ2-1; no clear D gene. From germline, CDR1 is SGHNT and CDR2 YYREEE (reference sequence). This CDR3 contains 14 residues. V was clipped by 3 bases and J by 4 bases, with 11 bases between them. The CDR3 spells CASSYLYPYNEQFF. CDR3 bases: TGTGCCAGCAGCTATCTATACCCTTACAATGAGCAGTTCTTC.

The rearrangement uses TRBV6-6 and TRBJ1-2; 10 bases agree with TRBD1. The CDR3 spans 16 residues. From germline, CDR1 is MNHNY and CDR2 SVGAGI (reference sequence). V lost 2 bases, J lost 2 bases, and 5 bases stayed unmatched. Written as DNA, the CDR3 is TGTGCCAGCAGTTACGGGGACAGGGGTGGGAACTATGGCTACACCTTC. It is translated as CASSYGDRGGNYGYTF.

The V call is TRBV2, the J call TRBJ2-7, with 10 positions matching TRBD2. V dropped 6 bases and J dropped 4; count of bases not matched to a gene: 6. The CDR3 is 14 amino acids. Germline assignment: CDR1 SNHLY and CDR2 FYNNEI. CDR3 residues: CASSPLAGYYEQYF. CDR3 nucleotide sequence: TGTGCCAGCAGCCCACTAGCGGGGTATTACGAGCAGTACTTC.

V gene TRBV9 combines with J gene TRBJ1-1; 9 bases match TRBD1. This CDR3 has 18 residues. The germline V gene encodes CDR1 SGDLS and CDR2 YYNGEE. V lost 0 bases and J lost 1; bases outside the gene matches: 10. CDR3 protein: CASSVAPRTGAGNTEAFF. In nucleotides, the CDR3 is TGTGCCAGCAGCGTAGCGCCTAGGACAGGGGCAGGGAACACTGAAGCTTTCTTT. Full variable domain (rest looked up from reference TRBV9 and TRBJ1-1): DSGVTQTPKHLITATGQRVTLRCSPRSGDLSVYWYQQSLDQGLQFLIQYYNGEERAKGNILERFSAQQFPDLHSELNLSSLELGDSALYFCASSVAPRTGAGNTEAFFGQGTRLTVV.

V gene TRBV19 combines with J gene TRBJ2-1; TRBD2 matches 10 bases. V trimming: 9 bases; J trimming: 7 bases; junction bases outside the gene matches: 12. This CDR3 has 15 residues. Germline V gene lookup returns CDR1 LNHDA and CDR2 SQIVND (reference sequence). CDR3 protein: CASRALAGVGNEQFF. The CDR3 DNA reads as TGTGCCAGCCGAGCCCTAGCGGGAGTAGGAAATGAGCAGTTCTTC.

This clone was observed a handful of times. V usage is TRBV11-2 and J usage is TRBJ2-7; 7 bases are a match to TRBD1. The CDR3 length is 15 residues. Germline CDR1 SGHAT, CDR2 FQNNGV. V was clipped by 6 bases and J by 3 bases; unmatched bases: 11. CDR3 protein: CASRSAGGPVYEQYF. In DNA form, the CDR3 reads TGTGCCAGCAGGTCTGCAGGGGGACCCGTCTACGAGCAGTACTTC. The full variable domain, its missing parts supplied by reference TRBV11-2 and TRBJ2-7, is EAGVAQSPRYKIIEKRQSVAFWCNPISGHATLYWYQQILGQGPKLLIQFQNNGVVDDSQLPKDRFSAERLKGVDSTLKIQPAKLEDSAVYLCASRSAGGPVYEQYFGPGTRLTVT.

The V gene is TRBV19, the J gene TRBJ2-5, with D unresolved. Per the germline V gene, CDR1 is LNHDA and CDR2 is SQIVND (reference sequence). This CDR3 is built from 15 residues. Trimming cost V 5 bases and J 2 bases, with 15 bases left between them. The CDR3 sequence: CASSGLVLTQETQYF. The CDR3 bases are TGTGCCAGTAGTGGATTAGTACTAACACAAGAGACCCAGTACTTC.

CDR3 nucleotide sequence: TGTGCCAGCAGCCAGGGGGGACGGGGGTCCTACGAGCAGTACTTC. It is translated as CASSQGGRGSYEQYF. V and J are TRBV28 and TRBJ2-7; tentatively, D is TRBD1 (7 bases). The germline CDR1 and CDR2 sequences are MDHEN and SYDVKM. The CDR3 length is 15 residues. Trimming removed 6 bases from V and 1 base from J, with 16 bases in between.